The T cell receptor (beta chain) under discussion was sequenced for a study of Ad26.COV2.S vaccination and SARS-CoV-2 variants. Study-level background: The Ad26.COV2.S arm of the COV1001 trial was where the donor was placed. Donor got 5x10^10 or 1x10^11 viral particles of Ad26.COV2.S.

The treatment is: about 20 received Ad26.COV2.S at low or high dose, single or two shots; 5 received placebo; per-sample allocation not given. Material that was analyzed had been drawn on day 63 after the first vaccine or placebo injection. Within Boston, the person who donated was an adult of 18-55 years. The protocol was immunoSEQ multiplex PCR, while the TCRdb copy is restricted to in-frame clones and leaves out a portion. The table lists roughly 680,000 clones, 80% to 90% of them singletons, with about 1.5% in the top ten. Per germline, CDR1 LNHDA and CDR2 SQIVND (reference sequence). J lost 7 bases, V lost 2 bases, and 10 bases had no gene match. This CDR3 spans 17 amino acids.

The specimen was peripheral blood, collected in a trial of Ad26.COV2.S vaccine versus placebo. The chain has TRBV19 and TRBJ1-6; 8 nucleotides line up with TRBD1. The TCR comes from a person between 18 and 60 years old who received the Ad26.COV2.S COVID-19 vaccine or a placebo. CDR3 coding DNA: TGTGCCAGTAGTATACTGGGAGGACAGGGATTCAATTCACCCCTCCACTTT. Residues: CASSILGGQGFNSPLHF. Together with reference TRBV19 and TRBJ1-6, the CDR3 gives the full variable domain: DGGITQSPKYLFRKEGQNVTLSCEQNLNHDAMYWYRQDPGQGLRLIYYSQIVNDFQKGDIAEGYSVSREKKESFPLTVTSAQKNPTAFYLCASSILGGQGFNSPLHFGNGTRLTVT.